This TCR beta chain was profiled in a study of blood T cell repertoires in COVID-19. Assay used: immunoSEQ multiplex PCR; TCRdb lists only in-frame clones, some missing. Of approximately 70,000 clones in the sample, 85% to 95% were seen once. Sequencing was carried out using peripheral blood. The sequence was obtained from a woman aged 55-69 years with active COVID-19.

This CDR3 is CASSGTSQYYEQYF. In DNA form, the CDR3 reads TGTGCCAGCAGCGGGACTAGCCAATACTACGAGCAGTACTTC. V gene TRBV5-5 combines with J gene TRBJ2-7, with 9 bases identical to TRBD2. The CDR3 is 14 amino acids. The J segment lost 3 bases and the V segment lost 4 bases, leaving 5 bases of the junction unmatched. Germline V gives CDR1 SGHKS, CDR2 YYEKEE (reference sequence).